This is a list of T cell receptor beta chains from one sample in a study of T-cell memory formation after mild COVID-19. TCRdb ran MiXCR on the 5' RACE reads and lists one entry per CDR3 protein. In the table there are about 360,000 distinct CDR3 sequences, 13% to 15% of which are singletons. The sequenced material came from PBMCs or a T cell subset sorted from them (not recorded which). The receptors derive from a man between 18 and 35 years old who had mild COVID-19 (a few samples of this study predate the infection). Cell type and time point are not known. CDR3s include the opening cysteine and the closing phenylalanine or tryptophan. A D gene is named only where the DNA matches it firmly. Not every row has a clone size; where given, it reads once, few, many or a size class.

J gene: TRBJ2-7
D gene: NA
clone size: NA
V gene: TRBV12-3/TRBV12-4
CDR3 DNA: TGTGCCAGCGGTTTGGTGGTCTACGAGCAGTACTTC
CDR3 protein: CASGLVVYEQYF

J gene: TRBJ2-1
D gene: NA
clone size: few
V gene: TRBV19
CDR3 DNA: TGTGCCAGTAGTAGACGTGGCAACAATGAGCAGTTCTTC
CDR3 protein: CASSRRGNNEQFF

J gene: TRBJ2-3
D gene: NA
clone size: NA
V gene: TRBV11-2
CDR3 DNA: TGTGCCAGCAGCCTCCAGTTTTCTAGGGGGGCGGAAGATACGCAGTATTTT
CDR3 protein: CASSLQFSRGAEDTQYF

J gene: TRBJ2-7
D gene: TRBD2
clone size: NA
V gene: TRBV6-5
CDR3 DNA: TGTGCCAGCTTTGCACATAGCGGGGGTAGCGAGCAGTACTTC
CDR3 protein: CASFAHSGGSEQYF

J gene: TRBJ2-1
D gene: NA
clone size: few
V gene: TRBV6-2/TRBV6-3
CDR3 DNA: TGTGCCAGCAGTTACGCCCACAATGAGCAGTTCTTC
CDR3 protein: CASSYAHNEQFF

J gene: TRBJ2-7
D gene: TRBD1
clone size: NA
V gene: TRBV27
CDR3 DNA: TGTGCCAGCAGTTTACAGGGACAGGGGGGCGAGCAGTACTTC
CDR3 protein: CASSLQGQGGEQYF

J gene: TRBJ1-1
D gene: NA
clone size: NA
V gene: TRBV7-2
CDR3 DNA: TGTGCCAGCAGCGAACCCGGGGAGGGGAGTGACACTGAAGCTTTCTTT
CDR3 protein: CASSEPGEGSDTEAFF

J gene: TRBJ2-5
D gene: NA
clone size: few
V gene: TRBV10-3
CDR3 DNA: TGTGCCATCATCGAGTACCGTCCGGTCTGGGAGACCCAGTACTTC
CDR3 protein: CAIIEYRPVWETQYF

J gene: TRBJ2-7
D gene: NA
clone size: many
V gene: TRBV7-8
CDR3 DNA: TGTGCCAGCAGCTTAGCCAACGGGCTCGAGCAGTACTTC
CDR3 protein: CASSLANGLEQYF

J gene: TRBJ1-4
D gene: NA
clone size: NA
V gene: TRBV21-1
CDR3 DNA: TGTGCCATACCGGGACCCGGGAGTGAAAAACTGTTTTTT
CDR3 protein: CAIPGPGSEKLFF

J gene: TRBJ1-5
D gene: NA
clone size: NA
V gene: TRBV11-1
CDR3 DNA: TGTGCCAGCAGCAGGGAGGATCAGCCCCAGCATTTT
CDR3 protein: CASSREDQPQHF

J gene: TRBJ1-1
D gene: NA
clone size: few
V gene: TRBV7-2
CDR3 DNA: TGTGCCAGCAGCCTAAACCCTTTATTACTGCTAGGAGCTTTCTTT
CDR3 protein: CASSLNPLLLLGAFF

J gene: TRBJ2-1
D gene: TRBD2
clone size: many
V gene: TRBV11-2
CDR3 DNA: TGTGCCAGCAGTTTCCTAGCATCGGGGGGATCGGGGAATGAGCAGTTCTTC
CDR3 protein: CASSFLASGGSGNEQFF

J gene: TRBJ1-2
D gene: TRBD1
clone size: few
V gene: TRBV18
CDR3 DNA: TGTGCCAGCTCACCCTCCCGACAGGGACGTTATGGCTACACCTTC
CDR3 protein: CASSPSRQGRYGYTF

J gene: TRBJ2-7
D gene: NA
clone size: many
V gene: TRBV5-1
CDR3 DNA: TGCGCCAGCAGCTTGAGGGCAGGAGTTTTCTACGAGCAGTACTTC
CDR3 protein: CASSLRAGVFYEQYF

J gene: TRBJ2-1
D gene: NA
clone size: NA
V gene: TRBV6-5
CDR3 DNA: TGTGCCAGCAGTTACCGGGCGAGAAGAAGCTCCTACAATGAGCAGTTCTTC
CDR3 protein: CASSYRARRSSYNEQFF

J gene: TRBJ2-5
D gene: TRBD1
clone size: NA
V gene: TRBV6-5
CDR3 DNA: TGTGCCAGCAGCCGCAACAGGGGTGCGAAAGAGACCCAGTACTTC
CDR3 protein: CASSRNRGAKETQYF

J gene: TRBJ2-5
D gene: NA
clone size: NA
V gene: TRBV29-1
CDR3 DNA: TGCAGCGTTGCTTGGACCGGGGAGACGTTGGAGACCCAGTACTTC
CDR3 protein: CSVAWTGETLETQYF

J gene: TRBJ1-2
D gene: NA
clone size: few
V gene: TRBV7-6
CDR3 DNA: TGTGCCAGCAGCGCCCGAGAATACTATGGCTACACCTTC
CDR3 protein: CASSAREYYGYTF

J gene: TRBJ2-7
D gene: NA
clone size: many
V gene: TRBV3-1
CDR3 DNA: TGTGCCAGCAGCCCCTCGCCCCGCCGGGACGGCACCTACGAGCAGTACTTC
CDR3 protein: CASSPSPRRDGTYEQYF

J gene: TRBJ2-3
D gene: NA
clone size: NA
V gene: TRBV12-3/TRBV12-4
CDR3 DNA: TGTGCCAGCAGCCTTCCAGGGGCAAGGGCAGATACGCAGTATTTT
CDR3 protein: CASSLPGARADTQYF

J gene: TRBJ2-3
D gene: TRBD2
clone size: many
V gene: TRBV4-1
CDR3 DNA: TGCGCCAGCAATAGCGGGGGGGGCCCAGATACGCAGTATTTT
CDR3 protein: CASNSGGGPDTQYF

J gene: TRBJ2-7
D gene: TRBD2
clone size: many
V gene: TRBV4-1
CDR3 DNA: TGCGCCAGCAGCCAATGGGAGGGGATGCCGGCGTACGAGCAGTACTTC
CDR3 protein: CASSQWEGMPAYEQYF

J gene: TRBJ2-7
D gene: NA
clone size: NA
V gene: TRBV7-3
CDR3 DNA: TGTGCCAGCAGCCCGACCGTAGACTCCTACGAGCAGTACTTC
CDR3 protein: CASSPTVDSYEQYF

J gene: TRBJ1-5
D gene: TRBD1
clone size: NA
V gene: TRBV6-2/TRBV6-3
CDR3 DNA: TGTGCCAGCAGTTACGCCCCGACATTGGACAGGGCCAATCAGCCCCAGCATTTT
CDR3 protein: CASSYAPTLDRANQPQHF

J gene: TRBJ1-6
D gene: NA
clone size: many
V gene: TRBV6-5
CDR3 DNA: TGTGCCAGCAGTTACACCATGGACGGGCGCACCCTCCACTTT
CDR3 protein: CASSYTMDGRTLHF

J gene: TRBJ1-2
D gene: TRBD1
clone size: few
V gene: TRBV7-3
CDR3 DNA: TGTGCCAGCAGCTCTTCGCGCGTGGGACAGGGGGCAGAAGGCTACACCTTC
CDR3 protein: CASSSSRVGQGAEGYTF

J gene: TRBJ1-6
D gene: NA
clone size: NA
V gene: TRBV28
CDR3 DNA: TGTGCCAGCAGTTCGGGGGGCACGGCCATCCACTTT
CDR3 protein: CASSSGGTAIHF

J gene: TRBJ2-3
D gene: NA
clone size: NA
V gene: TRBV3-1
CDR3 DNA: TGTGCCAGCAGCCCTCTCGTTGTACGACAGCTAACAGATACGCAGTATTTT
CDR3 protein: CASSPLVVRQLTDTQYF

J gene: TRBJ2-5
D gene: TRBD1
clone size: few
V gene: TRBV5-1
CDR3 DNA: TGCGCCAGCAAATACGCGACAGGGGGCCCAGAGACCCAGTACTTC
CDR3 protein: CASKYATGGPETQYF

J gene: TRBJ2-1
D gene: NA
clone size: NA
V gene: TRBV7-2
CDR3 DNA: TGTGCCAGCAGTTCCCATTCTCACCCCGCCAGCTCCTACAATGAGCAGTTCTTC
CDR3 protein: CASSSHSHPASSYNEQFF

J gene: TRBJ2-7
D gene: NA
clone size: NA
V gene: TRBV9
CDR3 DNA: TGTGCCAGCAGCGTAGTCCCAGGACCTCCTACGGAGCAGTACTTC
CDR3 protein: CASSVVPGPPTEQYF

J gene: TRBJ2-5
D gene: TRBD1
clone size: NA
V gene: TRBV24-1
CDR3 DNA: TGTGCCACCAGTGCCTCGGGACAGGCCCAAGAGACCCAGTACTTC
CDR3 protein: CATSASGQAQETQYF

J gene: TRBJ1-6
D gene: NA
clone size: many
V gene: TRBV3-1
CDR3 DNA: TGTGCCAGCAGCCTTACTGATAATTCACCCCTCCACTTT
CDR3 protein: CASSLTDNSPLHF

J gene: TRBJ2-2
D gene: NA
clone size: many
V gene: TRBV7-2
CDR3 DNA: TGTGCCAGCAGCTTACGTTACTGGTCCGGGGAGCTGTTTTTT
CDR3 protein: CASSLRYWSGELFF

J gene: TRBJ2-2
D gene: NA
clone size: few
V gene: TRBV12-3/TRBV12-4
CDR3 DNA: TGTGCCAGCACCCGTACGACGAACACCGGGGAGCTGTTTTTT
CDR3 protein: CASTRTTNTGELFF

J gene: TRBJ1-1
D gene: NA
clone size: NA
V gene: TRBV25-1
CDR3 DNA: TGTGCCATCCCGCGGGGCGAAGAGAGCACTGAAGCTTTCTTT
CDR3 protein: CAIPRGEESTEAFF

J gene: TRBJ1-2
D gene: TRBD1
clone size: few
V gene: TRBV5-4
CDR3 DNA: TGTGCCAGCAGCTCCCGAGGGACAGGGGGCATATCTGTCTATGGCTACACCTTC
CDR3 protein: CASSSRGTGGISVYGYTF

J gene: TRBJ2-1
D gene: TRBD2
clone size: NA
V gene: TRBV27
CDR3 DNA: TGTGCCAGCAAATCCCCCCTAGCGGGGAGGTATGAGCAGTTCTTC
CDR3 protein: CASKSPLAGRYEQFF

J gene: TRBJ1-3
D gene: NA
clone size: many
V gene: TRBV20-1
CDR3 DNA: TGCAGTGCTAGCGGGACAACTGGATACTGGAACACCATATATTTT
CDR3 protein: CSASGTTGYWNTIYF

J gene: TRBJ2-7
D gene: NA
clone size: NA
V gene: TRBV4-3
CDR3 DNA: TGCGCCAGCAGCCAAGATAGAGGGGGGGCCTACGAGCAGTACTTC
CDR3 protein: CASSQDRGGAYEQYF

J gene: TRBJ2-7
D gene: NA
clone size: NA
V gene: TRBV25-1
CDR3 DNA: TGTGCCAGCAGTGTAGGCGGGGCCCACGAGCAGTACTTC
CDR3 protein: CASSVGGAHEQYF

J gene: TRBJ1-2
D gene: NA
clone size: NA
V gene: TRBV15
CDR3 DNA: TGTGCCACCAGCAGTATACCGTATGGCTACACCTTC
CDR3 protein: CATSSIPYGYTF

J gene: TRBJ2-5
D gene: NA
clone size: NA
V gene: TRBV18
CDR3 DNA: TGTGCCAGCTCACCACCTGGGACTCCCAGCGAGACCCAGTACTTC
CDR3 protein: CASSPPGTPSETQYF

J gene: TRBJ2-6
D gene: TRBD2
clone size: few
V gene: TRBV7-3
CDR3 DNA: TGTGCCAGCAGCGTAGCGGGGGGGTTCTTTGAGGCCAACGTCCTGACTTTC
CDR3 protein: CASSVAGGFFEANVLTF

J gene: TRBJ2-7
D gene: TRBD2
clone size: NA
V gene: TRBV12-3/TRBV12-4
CDR3 DNA: TGTGCCAGCAGTTTTAGGCTAGCGGGGGGTTCGCCCTACGAGCAGTACTTC
CDR3 protein: CASSFRLAGGSPYEQYF

J gene: TRBJ1-1
D gene: NA
clone size: many
V gene: TRBV20-1
CDR3 DNA: TGCAGTGCTCGACACTTGAACACTGAAGCTTTCTTT
CDR3 protein: CSARHLNTEAFF

J gene: TRBJ1-3
D gene: NA
clone size: many
V gene: TRBV5-1
CDR3 DNA: TGCGCCAGCAGCGGGAAAGCGGGGGCCCCAACCAAATACTCTGGAAACACCATATATTTT
CDR3 protein: CASSGKAGAPTKYSGNTIYF

J gene: TRBJ2-3
D gene: TRBD2
clone size: NA
V gene: TRBV20-1
CDR3 DNA: TGCAGTGCTCCAGCGGGGGGCACGGTAGATACGCAGTATTTT
CDR3 protein: CSAPAGGTVDTQYF

J gene: TRBJ1-3
D gene: NA
clone size: few
V gene: TRBV12-3/TRBV12-4
CDR3 DNA: TGTGCCAGCAGTTATGGGGGGAGTTCTTCTAACACCATATATTTT
CDR3 protein: CASSYGGSSSNTIYF

J gene: TRBJ2-2
D gene: TRBD2
clone size: NA
V gene: TRBV5-1
CDR3 DNA: TGCGCCAGCAGCCCCCGGACTAGCAGTCCGGAGCTGTTTTTT
CDR3 protein: CASSPRTSSPELFF